Presented here are 30 T cell receptor beta chains from one specimen sequenced in a study of radiation and T cells in renal cell carcinoma. Here immunoSEQ multiplex PCR was the method, and the copy in TCRdb shows in-frame clones only, minus some. The sample holds approximately 22,000 clones, approximately 80% seen once. As to time point: baseline pretreatment blood. The treatment here: 15 Gy SBRT to primary tumor, nephrectomy 4 weeks later. Sequencing used blood, obtained from a patient whose treatment included radiotherapy and nephrectomy. The receptors were gathered from a man in his 60s with renal cell carcinoma.

The V call is TRBV6-6, the J call TRBJ2-7; TRBD2 aligns across 13 bases. V trimming: 0 bases; J trimming: 6 bases; junction bases outside the gene matches: 2. This CDR3 comprises 15 residues. In germline, CDR1 is MNHNY, CDR2 SVGAGI (reference sequence). This CDR3 is CASSYSTSGGPEQYF. The DNA of the CDR3 is TGTGCCAGCAGTTACTCGACTAGCGGGGGGCCCGAGCAGTACTTC.

This chain joins TRBV12-5 and TRBJ1-2; D unresolved. This CDR3 has 11 amino acids. V lost 1 base and J 8 bases, leaving 5 bases between the germline ends. Germline V lookup: CDR1 LGHNT, CDR2 FRNRAP. DNA of the CDR3: TGTGCTAGTGGTTTGGCCGGGGGCTACACCTTC. As protein: CASGLAGGYTF.

This clone was detected only once. V usage is TRBV19 and J usage is TRBJ1-2; 7 nucleotides line up with TRBD1. The CDR3 length is 14 residues. Germline CDR1 LNHDA, CDR2 SQIVND (reference sequence). Losses at the gene ends were 3 bases for V and 4 bases for J; bases not matched to a gene: 5. The CDR3 here is CASSMGQIGYGYTF. CDR3 DNA sequence: TGTGCCAGTAGTATGGGACAGATCGGCTATGGCTACACCTTC. The variable domain in full, completed from reference TRBV19 and TRBJ1-2, reads DGGITQSPKYLFRKEGQNVTLSCEQNLNHDAMYWYRQDPGQGLRLIYYSQIVNDFQKGDIAEGYSVSREKKESFPLTVTSAQKNPTAFYLCASSMGQIGYGYTFGSGTRLTVV.

This chain links TRBV5-1 with TRBJ2-7, with TRBD1 as a possible D gene (6 bases). Germline lookup yields CDR1 SGHRS and CDR2 YFSETQ. The CDR3 consists of 15 residues. The V gene lost 3 bases and the J gene lost 0 bases, with 13 bases spanning the gap. Here the CDR3 DNA reads TGCGCCAGCAGCTCCCGGGACACCCTCTCCTACGAGCAGTACTTC. It translates to CASSSRDTLSYEQYF.

V gene TRBV5-8 combines with J gene TRBJ2-1, with 12 bases matching TRBD1. The J segment lost 9 bases and the V segment lost 4 bases, leaving 8 bases of the junction unmatched. Per germline, CDR1 SGHTS and CDR2 YDEGEE. The CDR3 has 15 amino acids. The CDR3, as DNA: TGTGCCAGCAGCCCGGGACAGGGGGCGGGTATTGAGCAGTTCTTC. It specifies CASSPGQGAGIEQFF.

The chain links TRBV6-6 to TRBJ1-6; possible D gene TRBD1, 6 bases. V lost 6 bases, J lost 3 bases, and 15 bases lay in between. The CDR3 runs to 16 residues. Germline assignment: CDR1 MNHNY and CDR2 SVGAGI (reference sequence). The CDR3 is CASRAGQSLYNSPLHF. CDR3 in DNA: TGTGCCAGCAGGGCCGGACAGAGCCTCTATAATTCACCCCTCCACTTT.

The J gene is TRBJ2-7, the V gene TRBV4-3; tentatively, D is TRBD1 (6 bases). The CDR3 contains 13 residues. CDR1 and CDR2 from the germline V gene are LGHNA and YSLEER. Trimming left V 4 bases short and J 5 bases short, with 12 bases between. This CDR3 reads CASSRGLRNEQYF. The CDR3 DNA is TGCGCCAGCAGCCGGGGGCTTAGAAACGAGCAGTACTTC.

V and J are TRBV11-2 and TRBJ2-7, with 7 bases matching TRBD1. The V gene end was trimmed by 5 bases and the J gene end by 6 bases; junction bases not matched to a gene: 10. Germline CDR1 SGHAT, CDR2 FQNNGV. The CDR3 is made up of 14 amino acids. CDR3 nucleotide sequence: TGTGCCAGCAGCGACGGGACAGCGTTCGGCGAGCAGTACTTC. Translated, it gives CASSDGTAFGEQYF.

The J gene is TRBJ2-1, the V gene TRBV5-6, with 7 bases lining up with TRBD1. V was pared by 0 bases and J by 9 bases, with 9 bases of the junction left unmatched. The CDR3 loop spans 15 amino acids. Germline assignment: CDR1 SGHDT and CDR2 YYEEEE. CDR3 loop: CASSLVDRPRAEQFF. In nucleotides, the CDR3 is TGTGCCAGCAGCTTGGTGGACAGGCCCCGCGCTGAGCAGTTCTTC.

This clone was picked up a small number of times. The V call is TRBV7-2, the J call TRBJ2-3; 10 bases are shared with TRBD2. The CDR3 loop spans 15 amino acids. The ends lost 5 bases at V and 5 bases at J; junction bases unmatched: 7. CDR1 is SGHTA, CDR2 FQGNSA, per germline. The CDR3 DNA follows: TGTGCCAGCAGCACAAGCGGGAGGGCCGGAGATACGCAGTATTTT. Protein: CASSTSGRAGDTQYF.

CDR3 amino acids: CASSFSPSLTGELFF. The CDR3 nucleotides read TGCGCCAGCAGCTTTTCCCCATCTCTCACCGGGGAGCTGTTTTTT. This rearrangement joins TRBV5-1 to TRBJ2-2; D uncertain. Germline loops: CDR1 SGHRS, CDR2 YFSETQ. Trimming cost V 2 bases and J 4 bases, with 12 bases left between them. The CDR3 length is 15 residues.

This clone was seen just once. This chain connects TRBV30 to TRBJ1-4, with D unresolved. Trimming removed 2 bases from V and 6 bases from J, with 10 bases in between. Per the germline V gene, CDR1 is GTSNPN and CDR2 is SVGIG (reference sequence). This CDR3 spans 13 amino acids. Here the CDR3 DNA reads TGTGCCTGGAGTCATGAAGGGCATGAAAAACTGTTTTTT. Protein product: CAWSHEGHEKLFF.

On this clone: One junction end disagrees with the germline gene, perhaps due to a read error. J is TRBJ2-2 and V is TRBV11-3; D gene ambiguous. CDR3 length: 14 amino acids. Germline V gene lookup returns CDR1 SGHNT and CDR2 YENEEA. CDR3 in amino acids: CASSLVAGSGELFF. The CDR3 bases are TGTGCCAGCAGCTTAGTGGCTGGCTCCGGCGAGCTGTTTTTT. The full variable domain, with the rest looked up from reference TRBV11-3 and TRBJ2-2, is EAGVVQSPRYKIIEKKQPVAFWCNPISGHNTLYWYLQNLGQGPELLIRYENEEAVDDSQLPKDRFSAERLKGVDSTLKIQPAELGDSAVYLCASSLVAGSGELFFGEGSRLTVL.

This clone was observed a handful of times. This sequence joins TRBV11-2 and TRBJ1-1; D not certain. The CDR3 is 13 residues long. With 4 bases removed from V and 6 bases from J, the gap between germline ends came to 12 bases. Germline V gene lookup returns CDR1 SGHAT and CDR2 FQNNGV. The CDR3 spells CASSSPNNPEAFF. The CDR3 DNA is TGTGCCAGCAGCTCACCCAATAACCCTGAAGCTTTCTTT.

The chain couples TRBV5-1 to TRBJ2-1; 11 bases align to TRBD2. The CDR3 is made up of 19 amino acids. The germline CDR1 and CDR2 sequences are SGHRS and YFSETQ. Losses at the gene ends were 6 bases for V and 0 bases for J; bases not matched to a gene: 14. CDR3 amino acids: CASTFTGTSGASSYNEQFF. The CDR3 DNA sequence: TGCGCCAGCACTTTCACCGGGACTAGCGGAGCTAGCTCCTACAATGAGCAGTTCTTC.

The chain carries TRBV2 and TRBJ2-2, with D hard to call. The ends were cut back, 3 bases at V and 5 bases at J, with 7 bases in the middle. The CDR3 spans 13 residues. The germline V gene encodes CDR1 SNHLY and CDR2 FYNNEI. The CDR3 coding sequence is TGTGCCAGCAGTGAGTCGGCGACCGGGGAGCTGTTTTTT. This gives the protein CASSESATGELFF.

This clone appeared a single time. The chain is built from TRBV2 and TRBJ1-5; no definite D call. With 7 bases removed from V and 4 bases from J, the gap between germline ends came to 17 bases. The CDR3 extends over 15 amino acids. Germline lookup yields CDR1 SNHLY and CDR2 FYNNEI. The CDR3: CASNGLGRQNQPQHF. CDR3 sequence (DNA): TGTGCCAGCAACGGGTTGGGCAGACAAAATCAGCCCCAGCATTTT.

The chain combines TRBV27 with TRBJ2-5; tentative D call: TRBD2 (5 bases). Trimming stripped 5 bases from V and 5 bases from J, with 15 bases between. Per the germline V gene, CDR1 is MNHEY and CDR2 is SMNVEV (reference sequence). CDR3 length equals 14 residues. In DNA, the CDR3 is TGTGCCAGCAGTCCCTCCCCGGACTGGGAGACCCAGTACTTC. Protein: CASSPSPDWETQYF.

This clone came up a few times. The chain has TRBV7-2 and TRBJ1-2; 7 nucleotides align to TRBD1. After removal of 4 bases from V and 5 bases from J, the junction contained 7 bases not matched to a gene. This CDR3 spans 14 amino acids. Germline V CDR1 and CDR2: SGHTA, FQGNSA. The CDR3 protein is CASSSGQFRYGYTF. CDR3 DNA: TGTGCCAGCAGCTCGGGACAGTTTAGGTATGGCTACACCTTC.

The rearrangement uses TRBV10-3 and TRBJ1-3; the D is unclear. The V gene's germline CDR1 is ENHRY and CDR2 SYGVKD. The ends were cut back, 5 bases at V and 0 bases at J, with 8 bases in the middle. This CDR3 contains 14 residues. CDR3 nucleotide sequence: TGTGCCATCAGTCCAGTGAACTCTGGAAACACCATATATTTT. This gives the protein CAISPVNSGNTIYF.

By its share, this clone is large. The J gene is TRBJ2-7, the V gene TRBV9; D may be TRBD2 (5 bases). From germline, CDR1 is SGDLS and CDR2 YYNGEE. Deletions cut 0 bases from V and 6 bases from J, with 13 bases between. The CDR3 has 14 amino acids. The CDR3 here is CASSVGGSSPEQYF. CDR3 coding DNA: TGTGCCAGCAGCGTAGGTGGGAGCTCTCCCGAGCAGTACTTC.

The chain carries TRBV9 and TRBJ2-2; D remains unclear. Trimming cost V 0 bases and J 6 bases, with 9 bases left between them. This CDR3 spans 14 amino acids. Germline V gene data show CDR1 as SGDLS and CDR2 as YYNGEE. CDR3 sequence: CASSVGVSPGELFF. The CDR3 region has the DNA TGTGCCAGCAGCGTAGGAGTCTCCCCCGGGGAGCTGTTTTTT. Using reference TRBV9 and TRBJ2-2 for the parts outside the CDR3, the full variable domain is DSGVTQTPKHLITATGQRVTLRCSPRSGDLSVYWYQQSLDQGLQFLIQYYNGEERAKGNILERFSAQQFPDLHSELNLSSLELGDSALYFCASSVGVSPGELFFGEGSRLTVL.

V and J are TRBV5-8 and TRBJ2-7; maybe TRBD2 (5 bases). The length of the CDR3 is 16 residues. Germline lookup yields CDR1 SGHTS and CDR2 YDEGEE. V lost 4 bases, J lost 4 bases, and 21 bases lay in between. CDR3 sequence: CASSPRWGVSLYEQYF. For the CDR3, the DNA is TGTGCCAGCAGCCCCCGCTGGGGAGTGTCGCTTTACGAGCAGTACTTC.

This chain joins TRBV27 and TRBJ2-1; D ambiguous. The CDR3 length is 15 residues. Germline loops: CDR1 MNHEY, CDR2 SMNVEV (reference sequence). The ends were cut back, 3 bases at V and 0 bases at J, with 9 bases in the middle. This CDR3 is CASSFTASSYNEQFF. The CDR3 DNA reads TGTGCCAGCAGTTTCACCGCGAGCTCCTACAATGAGCAGTTCTTC.

The chain combines TRBV7-8 with TRBJ1-1; no definite D call. V dropped 5 bases and J dropped 0 bases, with 13 bases sitting between them. The germline gives CDR1 SGHVS, CDR2 FQNEAQ. CDR3 length: 15 amino acids. CDR3 sequence: CASSAPMGLNTEAFF. CDR3 in DNA: TGTGCCAGCAGCGCCCCAATGGGTTTGAACACTGAAGCTTTCTTT.

The chain has TRBV5-1 and TRBJ1-5; D unclear. The CDR3 is made up of 16 amino acids. Between the trimmed V and J ends, which lost 5 bases and 5 bases, there was a span of 20 bases. CDR1 is SGHRS and CDR2 is YFSETQ in the germline V gene. As DNA, the CDR3 is TGCGCCAGCAGATCATCCCCCACAGATATCTATCAGCCCCAGCATTTT. Translation gives CASRSSPTDIYQPQHF.

V usage is TRBV19 and J usage is TRBJ1-2; D perhaps matches TRBD1 (5 bases). Germline CDR1 and CDR2: LNHDA and SQIVND (reference sequence). V was shortened by 6 bases and J by 8 bases, with 19 bases between the two germline ends. The CDR3 spans 14 residues. CDR3 nucleotides: TGTGCCAGTAGCCCACCTGGCCAGGGTGACGGCTACACCTTC. The encoded protein is CASSPPGQGDGYTF.

The gene calls are TRBV30 and TRBJ1-3; D is perhaps TRBD1 (5 bases). CDR1 is GTSNPN and CDR2 is SVGIG in the germline V gene (reference sequence). CDR3 length: 16 amino acids. Trimming removed 0 bases from V and 0 bases from J, with 12 bases in between. As DNA, the CDR3 is TGTGCCTGGAGTGTGGCTGGGGCTTCCTCTGGAAACACCATATATTTT. This gives the protein CAWSVAGASSGNTIYF.

This clone was recorded only once. The chain couples TRBV11-3 to TRBJ2-7, with 12 bases lining up with TRBD2. V gave up 3 bases and J gave up 4 bases; unmatched junction bases: 4. Germline lookup yields CDR1 SGHNT and CDR2 YENEEA. CDR3 size: 15 residues. CDR3 in amino acids: CASSFPTSGSYEQYF. The CDR3 bases are TGTGCCAGCAGCTTCCCGACTAGCGGGAGTTACGAGCAGTACTTC.

The chain employs TRBV6-6 and TRBJ1-1; D is uncertain. V was pared by 1 base and J by 1 base, with 4 bases between. The CDR3 sequence is 13 residues long. The V gene's germline CDR1 is MNHNY and CDR2 SVGAGI (reference sequence). The CDR3 DNA is TGTGCCAGCAGTTACTGGGAGAACACTGAAGCTTTCTTT. This gives the protein CASSYWENTEAFF.